The following is a T cell receptor (beta chain) sequence with its context. Researchers ran the PCR with 60 Vbeta and 13 Jbeta primers. Sequencing used immunoSEQ multiplex PCR; TCRdb keeps in-frame clones, though not all of them. The sample holds 130,000 or so clones; more than 70% are singletons and the top ten take approximately 0.86%. This sample is drawn from a study of cytomegalovirus exposure and HLA in healthy donors. With 8 bases clipped from V and 1 base from J, the junction kept 7 bases outside the gene matches. CDR3 length: 15 amino acids. CDR1 and CDR2 from the germline V gene are MNHEY and SMNVEV (reference sequence).

The specimen was PBMCs. This chain uses TRBV27 with TRBJ2-3; 9 bases match TRBD1. The sequence derives from a woman aged 55 to 70 in good health and CMV-seronegative. The CDR3 sequence: CASWTGASGTDTQYF. CDR3 DNA sequence: TGTGCCAGCTGGACAGGGGCCTCCGGCACAGATACGCAGTATTTT.